This entry lists 26 T cell receptor beta chains sequenced from one sample in a study of blood T cell repertoires in COVID-19. Sequencing used immunoSEQ multiplex PCR; TCRdb keeps in-frame clones, though not all of them. The sample lists 40,000 to 55,000 clones, approximately 85% seen once, with around 29% in the top ten. Sequenced sample: peripheral blood. These receptors all stem from an elderly woman with acute or convalescent COVID-19.

V gene TRBV5-1 combines with J gene TRBJ1-1; D perhaps matches TRBD1 (6 bases). The CDR3 covers 14 residues. V was cut by 5 bases and J by 0 bases, with 11 bases left in between. Germline assignment: CDR1 SGHRS and CDR2 YFSETQ. The DNA of the CDR3 is TGCGCCAGCAGGCTCGGACAGATGAACACTGAAGCTTTCTTT. Protein sequence: CASRLGQMNTEAFF.

This chain connects TRBV3-1 (or the pseudogene TRBV3-2) to TRBJ1-3, with TRBD1 identical over 11 bases. CDR1 is LGHDT, CDR2 YNNKEL, per germline (reference sequence). The CDR3 runs 16 residues. After removal of 3 bases from V and 1 base from J, the junction contained 2 bases not matched to a gene. CDR3 sequence reads: CASSQDRGHSGNTIYF. The CDR3 nucleotides read TGTGCCAGCAGCCAGGACAGGGGGCATTCTGGAAACACCATATATTTT.

The chain recombines TRBV7-8 with TRBJ2-1; possible D gene TRBD2, 5 bases. Germline assignment: CDR1 SGHVS and CDR2 FQNEAQ. This CDR3 contains 17 residues. Trimming shortened V by 3 bases and J by 5 bases, and 20 bases separated the two germline ends. The CDR3 loop is CASSFIRDLSANNEQFF. DNA for the CDR3: TGTGCCAGCAGCTTTATACGGGATCTGAGCGCCAACAATGAGCAGTTCTTC. Together with reference TRBV7-8 and TRBJ2-1, the CDR3 gives the full variable domain: GAGVSQSPRYKVAKRGQDVALRCDPISGHVSLFWYQQALGQGPEFLTYFQNEAQLDKSGLPSDRFFAERPEGSVSTLKIQRTQQEDSAVYLCASSFIRDLSANNEQFFGPGTRLTVL.

The chain uses TRBV18 and TRBJ1-2, with 7 bases identical to TRBD1. The germline V gene encodes CDR1 KGHSH and CDR2 LQKENI. This CDR3 spans 13 amino acids. With V trimmed by 4 bases and J by 8 bases, 7 bases remained unmatched. The CDR3 sequence is CASSRGTGEGYTF. CDR3 DNA: TGTGCCAGCTCACGCGGCACAGGGGAAGGCTACACCTTC.

This clone was picked up a small number of times. The rearrangement links TRBV5-1 to TRBJ2-2, with 7 bases fitting TRBD2. J lost 7 bases, V lost 5 bases, and 8 bases had no gene match. The CDR3 runs 14 residues. Germline V gene sequence: CDR1 SGHRS, CDR2 YFSETQ. CDR3 region: CASRSARENGELFF. DNA for the CDR3: TGCGCCAGCAGATCCGCGCGGGAGAACGGGGAGCTGTTTTTT.

The chain carries TRBV19 and TRBJ2-1; D is perhaps TRBD2 (5 bases). Germline V gene data show CDR1 as LNHDA and CDR2 as SQIVND (reference sequence). CDR3 size: 13 residues. V shed 1 base and J shed 10 bases, with 11 bases lying between them. The CDR3 coding sequence is TGTGCCAGTAGTATAGGAGGTGGCGGGGAGCAGTTCTTC. It translates to CASSIGGGGEQFF.

The chain links TRBV6-1 to TRBJ2-1; 12 bases map to TRBD2. The CDR3 is 17 amino acids. Germline CDR1 reads MNHNS; CDR2 reads SASEGT. Trimming cost V 4 bases and J 7 bases; bases outside gene matches: 11. The CDR3: CASSVGLAGRVKNEQFF. The CDR3 DNA is TGTGCCAGCAGTGTTGGACTAGCGGGGAGGGTGAAAAATGAGCAGTTCTTC.

The gene calls are TRBV6-5 and TRBJ2-3; 8 positions agree with TRBD2. This CDR3 comprises 14 residues. The V gene end was trimmed by 10 bases and the J gene end by 2 bases; junction bases not matched to a gene: 8. The germline V gene has CDR1 MNHEY and CDR2 SVGAGI. The CDR3 protein is CATTGRGDTDTQYF. For the CDR3, the DNA is TGTGCCACCACAGGGCGGGGGGACACAGATACGCAGTATTTT.

CDR3 loop: CASSQDRAGYGTGELFF. The CDR3 coding sequence is TGTGCCAGCAGCCAAGATCGGGCAGGGTATGGTACCGGGGAGCTGTTTTTT. The V gene is TRBV4-2, the J gene TRBJ2-2; TRBD1 is a possible D gene (5 bases). This CDR3 comprises 17 residues. Germline V gene lookup returns CDR1 LGHNA and CDR2 YNFKEQ. Trimming removed 0 bases at V and 5 bases at J, with 16 bases between.

The genes are TRBV7-2 and TRBJ2-7; 8 bases match TRBD2. Per germline, CDR1 SGHTA and CDR2 FQGNSA. The V segment lost 5 bases and the J segment 2 bases; nucleotides outside the gene matches: 2. The CDR3 extends over 13 amino acids. CDR3 sequence: CASSVSGTYEQYF. The DNA for the CDR3 is TGTGCCAGCAGCGTTAGCGGGACCTACGAGCAGTACTTC.

J is TRBJ2-7 and V is TRBV28; TRBD2 aligns across 8 bases. J gave up 9 bases and V 11 bases, and 15 bases lay outside the gene matches. The CDR3 length is 13 residues. The germline V gene has CDR1 MDHEN and CDR2 SYDVKM. The CDR3 bases are TGTGCCGTCCTAGCGGGCGTAGGTACCGCGCAGTACTTC. This gives the protein CAVLAGVGTAQYF. The full variable domain, rest sourced from reference TRBV28 and TRBJ2-7, is DVKVTQSSRYLVKRTGEKVFLECVQDMDHENMFWYRQDPGLGLRLIYFSYDVKMKEKGDIPEGYSVSREKKERFSLILESASTNQTSMYLCAVLAGVGTAQYFGPGTRLTVT.

The chain uses TRBV28 and TRBJ1-2; possible D gene TRBD1, 6 bases. V was cut by 2 bases and J by 2 bases, with 12 bases left in between. The CDR3 length is 15 residues. Germline values: CDR1 MDHEN, CDR2 SYDVKM. For the CDR3, the DNA is TGTGCCAGCAGTTTACTACAGGGATTAAACTATGGCTACACCTTC. Protein product: CASSLLQGLNYGYTF.

The rearrangement links TRBV5-4 to TRBJ1-2; no definite D call. Per germline, CDR1 SGHNT and CDR2 YYREEE (reference sequence). Trimming cost V 4 bases and J 4 bases, with 14 bases left between them. This CDR3 comprises 14 residues. The DNA of the CDR3 is TGTGCCAGCAGCCCAGACACTGGGCCCTATGGCTACACCTTC. Translation: CASSPDTGPYGYTF.

The chain uses TRBV4-1 and TRBJ2-6; D uncertain. V dropped 2 bases and J dropped 4 bases, with 9 bases sitting between them. Germline CDR1 is MGHRA and CDR2 is YSYEKL. The CDR3 has 15 residues. This CDR3 is CASSQHEFGANVLTF. The CDR3 coding sequence is TGCGCCAGCAGCCAACACGAGTTCGGGGCCAACGTCCTGACTTTC.

Written as DNA, the CDR3 is TGTGCCAGCAGGGCGGCTGTCGAGCAGTTCTTC. Protein: CASRAAVEQFF. This chain uses TRBV2 with TRBJ2-1; unclear D gene. Germline CDR1 is SNHLY and CDR2 is FYNNEI. The length of the CDR3 is 11 residues. V shed 6 bases and J shed 10 bases, with 10 bases lying between them.

Concerning this clone: The sample carries other DNA sequences with the same CDR3. The CDR3 DNA reads as TGCGCCAGCAGCCCGGGGACAGGTAACACTGAAGCTTTCTTT. This gives the protein CASSPGTGNTEAFF. The gene calls are TRBV5-1 and TRBJ1-1, with 8 nucleotides matching TRBD1. Germline CDR1 reads SGHRS; CDR2 reads YFSETQ. Losses at the gene ends were 4 bases for V and 2 bases for J; bases not matched to a gene: 4. The CDR3 is made up of 14 amino acids.

The rearrangement links TRBV5-6 to TRBJ1-1; TRBD1 matches 11 bases. Germline loops: CDR1 SGHDT, CDR2 YYEEEE. The ends lost 3 bases at V and 11 bases at J; junction bases unmatched: 6. The CDR3 has 13 residues. CDR3 sequence (DNA): TGTGCCAGCAGCTGGACAGGGGGCTCGGCGGCTTTCTTT. This translates into CASSWTGGSAAFF.

This sequence joins TRBV28 and TRBJ2-1; 14 bases are shared with TRBD2. The germline CDR1 and CDR2 sequences are MDHEN and SYDVKM. The CDR3 is 16 amino acids. V shed 4 bases and J 13 bases; nucleotides not matched to a gene: 12. CDR3 loop: CASSSPGLAGGGFQFF. DNA of the CDR3: TGTGCCAGCAGTTCACCAGGACTAGCGGGAGGTGGGTTCCAGTTCTTC.

The chain joins TRBV18 to TRBJ2-3, with 12 bases matching TRBD2. V shed 6 bases and J 3 bases; nucleotides not matched to a gene: 13. The germline gives CDR1 KGHSH, CDR2 LQKENI. CDR3 length equals 18 residues. CDR3 bases: TGTGCCAGCTCGCTTTGGAGCCTGACTAGCGGGGGAACAGATACGCAGTATTTT. Translation gives CASSLWSLTSGGTDTQYF.

The chain is built from TRBV7-2 and TRBJ2-7, with D maybe TRBD2 (7 bases). The V end lost 8 bases, the J end lost 0 bases, and 11 bases lay between the germline ends. The CDR3 has 13 residues. Germline CDR1 reads SGHTA; CDR2 reads FQGNSA. The chain's CDR3 is CASEGGGSYEQYF. The CDR3, as DNA: TGTGCCAGCGAGGGAGGGGGCTCCTACGAGCAGTACTTC.

The J gene is TRBJ1-1, the V gene TRBV6-1; TRBD1 agrees at 7 bases. V lost 4 bases to trimming and J lost 0 bases; unmatched junction nucleotides: 5. The CDR3 is made up of 15 amino acids. The germline V gene encodes CDR1 MNHNS and CDR2 SASEGT. The CDR3 region has the DNA TGTGCCAGCAGTGGAGCGGGGACAGTGAACACTGAAGCTTTCTTT. This gives the protein CASSGAGTVNTEAFF.

J is TRBJ1-2 and V is TRBV27; weak D call: TRBD1 (5 bases). The CDR3 extends over 13 amino acids. CDR1 is MNHEY and CDR2 is SMNVEV in the germline V gene (reference sequence). The germline V and J ends were trimmed by 5 bases and 7 bases, with 14 bases remaining between them. The CDR3 nucleotides are TGTGCCAGCAGTGAAACAGGTCGCTCTGGCTACACCTTC. It specifies CASSETGRSGYTF.

V and J are TRBV5-1 and TRBJ1-2, with D perhaps TRBD1 (5 bases). The CDR3 length is 12 residues. Germline loops: CDR1 SGHRS, CDR2 YFSETQ. V lost 0 bases and J 5 bases, leaving 5 bases between the germline ends. Here the CDR3 reads CASSLAGYGYTF. In DNA, the CDR3 is TGCGCCAGCAGCTTGGCAGGGTATGGCTACACCTTC.

The rearrangement links TRBV5-1 to TRBJ1-4, with 12 positions matching TRBD1. The ends lost 3 bases at V and 5 bases at J; junction bases unmatched: 11. The CDR3 loop spans 18 amino acids. Per the germline V gene, CDR1 is SGHRS and CDR2 is YFSETQ. CDR3 loop: CASSSGQGASSINEKLFF. As DNA, the CDR3 is TGCGCCAGCAGCTCGGGACAGGGGGCGAGTAGTATAAATGAAAAACTGTTTTTT.

The J gene is TRBJ2-7, the V gene TRBV6-1, with unresolved D. The length of the CDR3 is 14 residues. Germline-derived CDR1 and CDR2 are MNHNS and SASEGT. Trimming removed 2 bases at V and 3 bases at J, with 11 bases between. CDR3 sequence reads: CASSETITVYEQYF. The CDR3 region has the DNA TGTGCCAGCAGTGAAACGATTACAGTCTACGAGCAGTACTTC.

V usage is TRBV12-5 and J usage is TRBJ1-1; a weak D match, TRBD1 (6 bases). Trimming cost V 5 bases and J 4 bases, with 14 bases left between them. Germline CDR1 is LGHNT and CDR2 is FRNRAP. The CDR3 runs to 14 residues. The CDR3 nucleotides read TGTGCTAGTGGTCCCACAGGGTCCGGCACTGAAGCTTTCTTT. Translation: CASGPTGSGTEAFF.